Sequencing of this T cell receptor (beta chain) was carried out in a study of T cell repertoires in cytomegalovirus infection. Study summary: It can be stated that public TCR beta signatures indicated CMV infection as well as a matching HLA type. Overall study findings and caveats: The ex vivo response showed dominance by HLA-C-restricted CMV-specific TCR beta clonotypes.

The CDR3 runs to 15 residues. The V and J ends lost 2 bases and 2 bases, in that order; junction bases with no gene match: 4. The germline V gene has CDR1 MNHNS and CDR2 SASEGT. Concerning this clonotype itself: As yet, its antigen is unknown.

TCRdb used MiXCR to reprocess the reads, holding one entry per CDR3 protein. The sample yields roughly 860,000 distinct CDR3 sequences, about 31% seen once. The sequencing used cultured CD8+ T cells from PBMCs, collected from culture after CMV antigen stimulation. This sequence originates from a human donor in good health (CMV status not recorded). Some clones in this sample may be carry-over from other donors' samples. This chain connects TRBV6-1 to TRBJ1-2; TRBD1 agrees at 8 bases. CDR3 nucleotides: TGTGCCAGCAGTGAACCAGGGGGCTCGAACTATGGCTACACCTTC. Encoded protein: CASSEPGGSNYGYTF.